This TCR beta chain was captured by sequencing in a study of post-analysis software for immune sequencing data. At the level of the study: Disease courses included relapsing-remitting, secondary progressive and progressive-relapsing multiple sclerosis.

Regarding this clonotype: Its antigen is not identified.

Unique-molecular-identifier-tagged TCR beta cDNA libraries were used. Each sample of 1 to 10 million input T cells yielded 500,000 or so cDNA molecules, so each molecule approximated one T cell. MiXCR, applied by TCRdb to the PCR reads, yields one record per CDR3 protein. Of under 650,000 distinct CDR3 sequences detected, 44% appear once; the ten largest clones hold 1.5% to 2%. Germline V gene lookup returns CDR1 PRHDT and CDR2 FYEKMQ (reference sequence). V lost 5 bases and J lost 6; bases outside the gene matches: 4. The CDR3 is 14 amino acids. Study-wide results and limits: F-measure co-clustering was strong for batch-matched samples. TRBV5-6, TRBV5-1 and TRBV20-1 belonged to a set of about five TRBV segments that were more frequent in patients than controls. Controls' normalized Chao1 diversity significantly exceeded that of multiple sclerosis patients.

The sequence derives from a girl aged 10 to 17 with multiple sclerosis. Sequencing was done on a sample of blood. This chain links TRBV13 with TRBJ2-5; 12 bases are a match to TRBD2. In DNA, the CDR3 is TGTGCCAGCAGCCTCCGGACTAGCGGGAAGACCCAGTACTTC. Its protein is CASSLRTSGKTQYF.